The rows below give T cell receptor beta chains drawn from one sample of a study of T cell repertoires in cytomegalovirus infection. TCRdb recomputed calls from the reads with MiXCR, one row per CDR3 protein. The data hold roughly 280,000 distinct CDR3 sequences, with around 13% observed a single time. The sequencing input was PBMCs. These receptors were taken from a human donor in good health (CMV status not recorded). Some clones in this sample may be carry-over from other donors' samples. The CDR3 runs from the conserved cysteine through the conserved F or W. The order of the fields is J gene, D gene, clone size, V gene, CDR3 protein, CDR3 DNA. D genes are given only for firm matches. Rows may omit the clone size; those that give it use once, few, many or a size class.

TRBJ1-5,-,-,TRBV20-1,CSATHRASEAGAQHF,TGCAGTGCTACCCATCGGGCGTCCGAAGCGGGGGCCCAGCATTTT
TRBJ2-3,-,few,TRBV29-1,CSAAVPTQYF,TGCAGCGCCGCGGTCCCAACGCAGTATTTT
TRBJ1-1,-,many,TRBV7-2,CASSLVPVGVLGLDTEAFF,TGTGCCAGCAGCTTAGTCCCGGTCGGCGTTTTGGGCTTGGACACTGAAGCTTTCTTT
TRBJ2-7,TRBD1,few,TRBV2,CASSGQGVDEQYF,TGTGCCAGCAGTGGACAGGGGGTAGACGAGCAGTACTTC
TRBJ1-5,-,-,TRBV4-1,CASSQEVRQPQHF,TGCGCCAGCAGCCAAGAGGTCAGACAGCCCCAGCATTTT
TRBJ2-7,TRBD1,once,TRBV20-1,CSANRGDLNEQYF,TGCAGTGCTAACAGGGGAGATTTAAACGAGCAGTACTTC
TRBJ1-5,-,-,TRBV7-9,CASQVDSGQPQHF,TGTGCCAGCCAGGTAGACAGTGGGCAGCCCCAGCATTTT
TRBJ2-1,-,many,TRBV28,CASSLWGPAGEQFF,TGTGCCAGCAGTTTATGGGGCCCCGCGGGGGAGCAGTTCTTC
TRBJ1-5,-,many,TRBV7-8,CASSLAGRGSNQPQHF,TGTGCCAGCAGCTTAGCGGGTCGGGGTAGCAATCAGCCCCAGCATTTT
TRBJ1-1,-,many,TRBV10-1,CASSGGMNTEAFF,TGCGCCAGCAGTGGTGGTATGAACACTGAAGCTTTCTTT